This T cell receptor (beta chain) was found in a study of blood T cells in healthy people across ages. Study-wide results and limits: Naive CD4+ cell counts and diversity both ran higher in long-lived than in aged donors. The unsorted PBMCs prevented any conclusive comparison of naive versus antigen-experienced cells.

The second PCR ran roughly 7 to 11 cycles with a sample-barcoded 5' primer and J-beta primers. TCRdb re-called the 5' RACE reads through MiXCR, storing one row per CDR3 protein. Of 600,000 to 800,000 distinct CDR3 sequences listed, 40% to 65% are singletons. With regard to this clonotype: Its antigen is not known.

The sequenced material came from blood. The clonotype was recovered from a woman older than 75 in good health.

For the CDR3, the DNA is TGCAGCGTTAGCCGACAGGGAGGGAATGGCTACACCTTC. Translation: CSVSRQGGNGYTF. The chain is built from TRBV29-1 and TRBJ1-2; 7 bases are shared with TRBD1. This CDR3 comprises 13 residues. Germline V lookup: CDR1 SQVTM, CDR2 ANQGSEA. V lost 5 bases to trimming and J lost 6 bases; unmatched junction nucleotides: 9.